Listed below are T cell receptor beta chains from one sample, sequenced in a study of OX40 agonist ivuxolimab in advanced cancers. Assay used: immunoSEQ multiplex PCR; TCRdb lists only in-frame clones, some missing. The table lists over 60,000 clones, over 75% of them singletons. The specimen was CD4+ or CD8+ T cells sorted from blood, collected in a trial of the OX40 agonist ivuxolimab. The receptors derive from an adult with an advanced solid tumor such as melanoma, head and neck, liver or kidney cancer. Each CDR3 is given with its conserved first and last residue. D genes are given only for firm matches. A row's size may be missing; if present it is once, few, many or a size class.

v_gene: TRBV6-6
j_gene: TRBJ2-6
abundance: .
d_gene: .
CDR3aa: CASSPGGSGANVLTF
CDR3nt: TGTGCCAGCAGTCCCGGGGGCTCTGGGGCCAACGTCCTGACTTTC

v_gene: TRBV7-2
j_gene: TRBJ2-3
abundance: .
d_gene: .
CDR3aa: CASSLRGSTDTQYF
CDR3nt: TGTGCCAGCAGCTTACGCGGGAGCACAGATACGCAGTATTTT

v_gene: TRBV2
j_gene: TRBJ1-3
abundance: few
d_gene: .
CDR3aa: CASSEGWRAGGNTIYF
CDR3nt: TGTGCCAGCAGTGAAGGGTGGAGGGCTGGCGGAAACACCATATATTTT

v_gene: TRBV5-1
j_gene: TRBJ1-5
abundance: .
d_gene: .
CDR3aa: CASSPDGQPQHF
CDR3nt: TGCGCCAGCAGCCCGGACGGGCAGCCCCAGCATTTT

v_gene: TRBV20-1
j_gene: TRBJ2-7
abundance: .
d_gene: .
CDR3aa: CSAGSYEQYF
CDR3nt: TGCAGTGCTGGGAGCTACGAGCAGTACTTC

v_gene: TRBV18
j_gene: TRBJ2-7
abundance: .
d_gene: TRBD2
CDR3aa: CASSPGLAGSKQYF
CDR3nt: TGTGCCAGCTCACCAGGGTTAGCGGGATCTAAGCAGTACTTC

v_gene: TRBV5-4
j_gene: TRBJ1-1
abundance: .
d_gene: TRBD1
CDR3aa: CASSLETGGTEAFF
CDR3nt: TGTGCCAGCAGCTTGGAGACAGGGGGCACTGAAGCTTTCTTT

v_gene: TRBV7-9
j_gene: TRBJ2-3
abundance: few
d_gene: .
CDR3aa: CASSLGPRRTTDTQYF
CDR3nt: TGTGCCAGCAGCTTAGGGCCCCGGCGGACTACAGATACGCAGTATTTT

v_gene: TRBV6-6
j_gene: TRBJ1-5
abundance: .
d_gene: .
CDR3aa: CASTQLGQSNQPQHF
CDR3nt: TGTGCCAGCACCCAACTCGGACAGAGCAATCAGCCCCAGCATTTT

v_gene: TRBV16
j_gene: TRBJ1-4
abundance: .
d_gene: .
CDR3aa: CASSQSLGQGYEKLFF
CDR3nt: TGTGCCAGCAGCCAATCACTTGGGCAGGGATATGAAAAACTGTTTTTT

v_gene: TRBV4-2
j_gene: TRBJ2-3
abundance: .
d_gene: TRBD2
CDR3aa: CASSQGGTSGRKDTQYF
CDR3nt: TGTGCCAGCAGCCAAGGGGGGACTAGCGGGAGGAAGGATACGCAGTATTTT

v_gene: TRBV6-6
j_gene: TRBJ2-5
abundance: .
d_gene: .
CDR3aa: CASSQYQETQYF
CDR3nt: TGTGCCAGCAGTCAGTACCAAGAGACCCAGTACTTC

v_gene: TRBV2
j_gene: TRBJ2-5
abundance: .
d_gene: TRBD2
CDR3aa: CASSEGLAGGLETQYF
CDR3nt: TGTGCCAGCAGTGAAGGACTAGCGGGAGGTTTGGAGACCCAGTACTTC

v_gene: TRBV30
j_gene: TRBJ2-7
abundance: .
d_gene: TRBD2
CDR3aa: CAWSRLGLADYEQYF
CDR3nt: TGTGCCTGGAGTAGACTGGGACTAGCGGACTACGAGCAGTACTTC

v_gene: TRBV19
j_gene: TRBJ1-4
abundance: few
d_gene: TRBD1
CDR3aa: CASSRTGGIVTNEKLFF
CDR3nt: TGTGCCAGCTCAAGGACAGGGGGGATAGTAACTAATGAAAAACTGTTTTTT

v_gene: TRBV7-8
j_gene: TRBJ2-7
abundance: .
d_gene: TRBD2
CDR3aa: CASSFFGRQGEQYF
CDR3nt: TGTGCCAGCAGCTTCTTCGGGAGGCAGGGCGAGCAGTACTTC

v_gene: TRBV5-1
j_gene: TRBJ2-3
abundance: .
d_gene: TRBD2
CDR3aa: CASSFAGTSDEDTQYF
CDR3nt: TGCGCCAGCAGCTTTGCCGGGACTAGCGATGAAGATACGCAGTATTTT

v_gene: TRBV4-2
j_gene: TRBJ2-7
abundance: once
d_gene: .
CDR3aa: CASSLTRDGYEQYF
CDR3nt: TGTGCCAGCAGCCTCACCCGGGACGGCTACGAGCAGTACTTC

v_gene: TRBV10-3
j_gene: TRBJ1-1
abundance: .
d_gene: .
CDR3aa: CAISEEAFF
CDR3nt: TGTGCCATCAGTGAAGAAGCTTTCTTT

v_gene: TRBV19
j_gene: TRBJ1-2
abundance: .
d_gene: TRBD1
CDR3aa: CAANTRGQGYGYTF
CDR3nt: TGTGCCGCCAATACCAGGGGGCAAGGATATGGCTACACCTTC

v_gene: TRBV5-1
j_gene: TRBJ2-3
abundance: .
d_gene: TRBD1
CDR3aa: CASSLEPGQGVSTQYF
CDR3nt: TGCGCCAGCAGCTTGGAACCGGGACAGGGGGTGTCTACGCAGTATTTT

v_gene: TRBV5-1
j_gene: TRBJ2-7
abundance: .
d_gene: TRBD2
CDR3aa: CASSLGLASNYEQYF
CDR3nt: TGCGCCAGCAGCTTAGGACTAGCGAGCAACTACGAGCAGTACTTC

v_gene: TRBV7-8
j_gene: TRBJ1-1
abundance: .
d_gene: .
CDR3aa: CASSPNGLQEAFF
CDR3nt: TGTGCCAGCAGCCCTAACGGACTACAAGAAGCTTTCTTT

v_gene: TRBV27
j_gene: TRBJ2-3
abundance: .
d_gene: TRBD1
CDR3aa: CASSFTGEMDTDTQYF
CDR3nt: TGTGCCAGCAGTTTTACAGGGGAAATGGACACAGATACGCAGTATTTT

v_gene: TRBV11-2
j_gene: TRBJ2-5
abundance: .
d_gene: .
CDR3aa: CASSKSRGETQYF
CDR3nt: TGTGCCAGCAGCAAGTCGAGGGGTGAGACCCAGTACTTC

v_gene: TRBV4-1
j_gene: TRBJ2-7
abundance: .
d_gene: TRBD2
CDR3aa: CASSQTSGRFGEQYF
CDR3nt: TGCGCCAGCAGCCAAACTAGCGGGAGGTTTGGCGAGCAGTACTTC